Each of the 14 T cell receptor beta chains below was sequenced from the same sample in a study of blood T cell repertoires in COVID-19. Generated by immunoSEQ multiplex PCR, the TCRdb table keeps only in-frame clones and is missing some. The sample shows approximately 480,000 clones, 89% of them seen only once. Sequencing was performed on peripheral blood. Source of these receptors: a man between 18 and 29 years old with COVID-19, enrolled during active disease.

The V and J genes are TRBV9 and TRBJ2-7; 11 nucleotides agree with TRBD2. This CDR3 spans 14 amino acids. The J segment lost 4 bases and the V segment lost 5 bases, leaving 5 bases of the junction unmatched. Per the germline V gene, CDR1 is SGDLS and CDR2 is YYNGEE. CDR3 sequence reads: CASSASGGWYEQYF. CDR3 nucleotide sequence: TGTGCCAGCAGTGCTAGCGGGGGGTGGTACGAGCAGTACTTC.

This chain joins TRBV18 and TRBJ1-2, with D perhaps matching TRBD1 (5 bases). The ends were cut back, 4 bases at V and 6 bases at J, with 12 bases in the middle. The CDR3 contains 13 residues. Germline V gives CDR1 KGHSH, CDR2 LQKENI. The DNA for the CDR3 is TGTGCCAGCTCACTCGGCCAGGGCAATGGCTACACCTTC. It codes for CASSLGQGNGYTF.

The chain carries TRBV11-3 and TRBJ1-5; TRBD1 aligns across 8 bases. Per the germline V gene, CDR1 is SGHNT and CDR2 is YENEEA. CDR3 size: 20 residues. The junction had 19 bases not matched to a gene; V was cut back by 6 bases and J by 0 bases. DNA for the CDR3: TGTGCCAGCAGGTCCTCGGCGGGACAGGAGAAATATTATAGCAATCAGCCCCAGCATTTT. As protein: CASRSSAGQEKYYSNQPQHF.

The chain carries TRBV20-1 and TRBJ2-1; 7 nucleotides align to TRBD2. The V and J ends lost 6 bases and 9 bases, in that order; junction bases with no gene match: 2. The CDR3 loop spans 10 amino acids. Germline V gene sequence: CDR1 DFQATT, CDR2 SNEGSKA (reference sequence). The CDR3 loop is CSAIAGEQFF. The CDR3 bases are TGCAGTGCAATAGCGGGTGAGCAGTTCTTC.

The V gene is TRBV5-4, the J gene TRBJ2-4, with 8 positions matching TRBD1. V lost 3 bases and J lost 7; bases outside the gene matches: 6. Germline CDR1 is SGHNT and CDR2 is YYREEE (reference sequence). The CDR3 runs 14 residues. The CDR3 region is CASSSGGAGNIQYF. CDR3 sequence (DNA): TGTGCCAGCAGCTCAGGGGGCGCGGGGAACATTCAGTACTTC. Full variable domain (remainder filled in from reference TRBV5-4 and TRBJ2-4): ETGVTQSPTHLIKTRGQQVTLRCSSQSGHNTVSWYQQALGQGPQFIFQYYREEENGRGNFPPRFSGLQFPNYSSELNVNALELDDSALYLCASSSGGAGNIQYFGAGTRLSVL.

The V and J genes are TRBV3-1 (or the pseudogene TRBV3-2) and TRBJ2-5; D is perhaps TRBD1 (5 bases). This CDR3 contains 13 residues. The germline V gene encodes CDR1 LGHDT and CDR2 YNNKEL (reference sequence). V lost 2 bases and J 6 bases, leaving 10 bases between the germline ends. CDR3 DNA sequence: TGTGCCAGCAGCCAACCGGACATCCAGACCCAGTACTTC. The encoded protein is CASSQPDIQTQYF.

Here the CDR3 DNA reads TGTGCCACCGGGGGGTTTAGCTCCTACGAGCAGTACTTC. Amino acid sequence: CATGGFSSYEQYF. The chain uses TRBV6-6 and TRBJ2-7; TRBD2 matches at 7 bases. There are 13 residues in the CDR3. Germline CDR1 is MNHNY and CDR2 is SVGAGI (reference sequence). Trimming cost V 10 bases and J 0 bases; bases outside gene matches: 6.

The chain links TRBV6-2 or TRBV6-3 to TRBJ2-5; 7 bases map to TRBD2. The germline gives CDR1 MNHEY, CDR2 SVGEGT. The CDR3 totals 15 residues. Trimming took 3 bases from V and 5 from J; bases not matched to a gene: 9. CDR3: CASSYAGGIVETQYF. CDR3 coding DNA: TGTGCCAGCAGTTATGCCGGGGGGATAGTTGAGACCCAGTACTTC.

This clone was seen ten or more times. Other DNA sequences from this sample encode an identical CDR3 as well. CDR3 DNA: TGTGCCAGCAGCTTACAGGGCTACACTGAAGCTTTCTTT. It codes for CASSLQGYTEAFF. This chain joins TRBV11-2 and TRBJ1-1, with D perhaps TRBD1 (5 bases). V lost 2 bases and J lost 3, with 7 bases in between. From germline, CDR1 is SGHAT and CDR2 FQNNGV. This CDR3 comprises 13 residues.

The chain couples TRBV5-1 to TRBJ2-4; 9 nucleotides agree with TRBD1. In germline, CDR1 is SGHRS, CDR2 YFSETQ. J lost 5 bases, V lost 5 bases, and 8 bases had no gene match. The CDR3 contains 15 residues. DNA for the CDR3: TGCGCCAGCAGTCGTAAGGGACAGGGCGAAAACATTCAGTACTTC. This gives the protein CASSRKGQGENIQYF.

The V call is TRBV18, the J call TRBJ2-2; D perhaps matches TRBD2 (5 bases). V lost 0 bases and J lost 1, with 12 bases in between. The CDR3 totals 17 residues. Germline CDR1 KGHSH, CDR2 LQKENI. Here the CDR3 reads CASSPPRAVVNTGELFF. DNA of the CDR3: TGTGCCAGCTCACCACCGAGGGCGGTGGTGAACACCGGGGAGCTGTTTTTT.

The rearrangement joins TRBV7-3 to TRBJ2-1; a weak D match, TRBD2 (5 bases). This CDR3 has 16 residues. Germline V gene lookup returns CDR1 SGHTA and CDR2 FQGTGA. V was shortened by 1 base and J by 3 bases, with 13 bases between the two germline ends. The CDR3 reads CASSLNTHRDYNEQFF. CDR3 DNA sequence: TGTGCCAGCAGCTTAAATACCCACCGGGACTACAATGAGCAGTTCTTC.

This chain uses TRBV29-1 with TRBJ2-5; TRBD1 might be the D (6 bases). The CDR3 extends over 13 amino acids. Germline lookup yields CDR1 SQVTM and CDR2 ANQGSEA. Trimming cost V 8 bases and J 5 bases, with 18 bases left between them. CDR3 sequence (DNA): TGCAGCATCGGACAGCGCCGCAGGGAGACCCAGTACTTC. This translates into CSIGQRRRETQYF.

The rearrangement joins TRBV4-1 to TRBJ2-7; D possibly corresponds to TRBD2 (5 bases). The germline V and J ends were trimmed by 1 base and 1 base, with 17 bases remaining between them. The CDR3 consists of 17 residues. CDR1 is MGHRA and CDR2 is YSYEKL in the germline V gene. The CDR3 DNA sequence: TGCGCCAGCAGCCAAGGTAGTCGGCTAGCAGATTCCTACGAGCAGTACTTC. It specifies CASSQGSRLADSYEQYF.